This T cell receptor (beta chain) was obtained from a study of vaccination effects on CD4 cells after COVID-19. Study background: Samples collected post-vaccine were obtained a median of 72 days after the second dose.

Method: immunoSEQ multiplex PCR; TCRdb's copy keeps in-frame clones and lacks some. The table has roughly 71,000 clones, about 86% seen once. Ahead of sequencing, the ViraFEST assay grew antigen-specific CD4+ T cells using viral peptide pools. CD4+ T cells were isolated after nine to ten days of culture. Participants got two doses of BNT162b2 or mRNA-1273 vaccine. On both days 3 and 7, half of the culture medium was replaced with IL-2 medium. In the case of this clone: The antigen remains unidentified.

V lost 3 bases and J lost 10, with 13 bases in between. The CDR3 runs to 13 residues. Here the sequenced sample was CD4+ T cells from PBMCs cultured with HCoV-229E spike peptides, taken after COVID-19 vaccination. This TCR came from a human donor who received a COVID-19 vaccine. The chain uses TRBV12-3 or TRBV12-4 and TRBJ2-1; the D gene is possibly TRBD2 (6 bases). The CDR3, as DNA: TGTGCCAGCAGTTTGGGGACTTCCTACGAGCAGTTCTTC. Translating gives CASSLGTSYEQFF.